Listed below are T cell receptor beta chains from one sample, sequenced in a study of T cell repertoires in cytomegalovirus infection. These receptors are not linked to any known antigen. TCRdb independently ran MiXCR on the reads; one entry per CDR3 protein. Of approximately 730,000 distinct CDR3 sequences listed, roughly 29% are singletons. The material sequenced was cultured CD8+ T cells from PBMCs, taken from culture after CMV antigen stimulation. The receptors derive from a human donor in good health (CMV status not recorded). Some clones in this sample may be carry-over from other donors' samples. CDR3s include the opening cysteine and the closing phenylalanine or tryptophan. Each record gives: J gene, D gene, clone size, V gene, CDR3 DNA, CDR3 protein. The D gene is left open where the match is weak. Size tells how often a clone was seen (once, few, many) or the class of an expanded clone, and some rows leave it out.

J: TRBJ2-1; D: NA; size: few; V: TRBV5-6; DNA: TGTGCCAGCAGCTTTTACCCCCGTAATGAGCAGTTCTTC; CDR3: CASSFYPRNEQFF
J: TRBJ1-1; D: NA; size: many; V: TRBV7-6; DNA: TGTGCCAGCAGCTTAGGGAGGGTCGGAAAGGGCAATGAAGCTTTCTTT; CDR3: CASSLGRVGKGNEAFF
J: TRBJ1-6; D: NA; size: few; V: TRBV7-8; DNA: TGTGCCAGCAGCTCCCCCGGGGCCCGGGATAATTCACCCCTCCACTTT; CDR3: CASSSPGARDNSPLHF
J: TRBJ2-3; D: NA; size: NA; V: TRBV6-1; DNA: TGTGCCAGCAGTGAAAGGGTAATAGGTACAGATACGCAGTATTTT; CDR3: CASSERVIGTDTQYF
J: TRBJ2-3; D: NA; size: NA; V: TRBV6-1; DNA: TGTGCCAGCAGTTTCCGGGACCCTACAGATACGCAGTATTTT; CDR3: CASSFRDPTDTQYF
J: TRBJ2-1; D: NA; size: few; V: TRBV12-3/TRBV12-4; DNA: TGTGCCAGCAGTTTCCCGGGGCCCAATGAGCAGTTCTTC; CDR3: CASSFPGPNEQFF
J: TRBJ2-3; D: NA; size: many; V: TRBV15; DNA: TGTGCCACCAGCAGAGATAATAGGGGGGTAACAGATACGCAGTATTTT; CDR3: CATSRDNRGVTDTQYF
J: TRBJ1-5; D: NA; size: few; V: TRBV7-2; DNA: TGTGCCAGCAGCTTCGAGTGGGCGGTTAATCAGCCCCAGCATTTT; CDR3: CASSFEWAVNQPQHF
J: TRBJ2-1; D: NA; size: few; V: TRBV4-1; DNA: TGCGCCAGCAGCCAAGAGGGGCCAGACAATGAGCAGTTCTTC; CDR3: CASSQEGPDNEQFF
J: TRBJ1-6; D: NA; size: many; V: TRBV7-2; DNA: TGTGCCAGCAGCTTGGGGGTATCGGTACCCCTCCACTTT; CDR3: CASSLGVSVPLHF
J: TRBJ2-3; D: NA; size: few; V: TRBV11-3; DNA: TGTGCCAGCAGCCCGAGACTAGAAGATACGCAGTATTTT; CDR3: CASSPRLEDTQYF
J: TRBJ2-5; D: TRBD2; size: NA; V: TRBV28; DNA: TGTGCCAGCAGTTTACCAGGACTAGCCAGAGGGCAAGAGACCCAGTACTTC; CDR3: CASSLPGLARGQETQYF
J: TRBJ1-2; D: TRBD1; size: NA; V: TRBV7-9; DNA: TGTGCCAGCAGATCAGGGGGGAACTATGGCTACACCTTC; CDR3: CASRSGGNYGYTF
J: TRBJ1-4; D: NA; size: few; V: TRBV4-2; DNA: TGTGCCAGCAGCCAAGTCGCCTGGGATGAAAAACTGTTTTTT; CDR3: CASSQVAWDEKLFF
J: TRBJ1-5; D: NA; size: many; V: TRBV7-8; DNA: TGTGCCAGCAGCTTACGAGGCGGGGTCAATCAGCCCCAGCATTTT; CDR3: CASSLRGGVNQPQHF
J: TRBJ2-3; D: NA; size: few; V: TRBV7-6; DNA: TGTGCCAGCAGCTTAGATTGGGGGGCTGGAGATACGCAGTATTTT; CDR3: CASSLDWGAGDTQYF
J: TRBJ2-1; D: TRBD2; size: NA; V: TRBV7-9; DNA: TGTGCCAGCAGCGTGGTCGGGGGGGCCTACAATGAGCAGTTCTTC; CDR3: CASSVVGGAYNEQFF
J: TRBJ2-5; D: TRBD2; size: NA; V: TRBV11-2; DNA: TGTGCCAGCAGCTTTGGCGGGACTAGACGACAAGAGACCCAGTACTTC; CDR3: CASSFGGTRRQETQYF
J: TRBJ2-5; D: TRBD1; size: NA; V: TRBV20-1; DNA: TGCAGTGCTAGAGACTGGACAGGGCTAGAGACCCAGTACTTC; CDR3: CSARDWTGLETQYF
J: TRBJ2-1; D: TRBD2; size: NA; V: TRBV20-1; DNA: TGCAGTGCTAGTGGTACTAGCGCCCTCTCCTACAATGAGCAGTTCTTC; CDR3: CSASGTSALSYNEQFF
J: TRBJ2-5; D: NA; size: NA; V: TRBV25-1; DNA: TGTGCCACCAAAGTAATGGGGCAGCAAGAGACCCAGTACTTC; CDR3: CATKVMGQQETQYF
J: TRBJ2-1; D: NA; size: NA; V: TRBV7-9; DNA: TGTGCCAGCATCGGGCAGGGAAACTACAATGAGCAGTTCTTC; CDR3: CASIGQGNYNEQFF
J: TRBJ2-1; D: TRBD2; size: NA; V: TRBV14; DNA: TGTGCCAGCAGCCAAGTAGGCGGGGGGGCGGATGAGCAGTTCTTC; CDR3: CASSQVGGGADEQFF
J: TRBJ1-1; D: NA; size: few; V: TRBV9; DNA: TGTGCCAGCAGCGTAGGGTCCGCTGAAGCTTTCTTT; CDR3: CASSVGSAEAFF
J: TRBJ1-6; D: NA; size: few; V: TRBV19; DNA: TGTGCCACCGGACAGTCCTATAATTCACCCCTCCACTTT; CDR3: CATGQSYNSPLHF